The 30 T cell receptor beta chains presented below share a single source sample, sequenced in a study of blood T cell repertoires in COVID-19. Here immunoSEQ multiplex PCR was the method, and the copy in TCRdb shows in-frame clones only, minus some. Counted here are about 390,000 clones, 80% to 90% occurring once; the ten biggest clones make up roughly 2.1%. Sequencing used peripheral blood. These receptors originate from a woman between 55 and 75 years old with COVID-19, enrolled during active disease.

The chain couples TRBV27 to TRBJ1-1; 7 bases match TRBD1. Looked up from germline, CDR1 is MNHEY and CDR2 is SMNVEV (reference sequence). Trimming removed 5 bases from V and 0 bases from J; junction bases left unmatched: 6. CDR3 length: 15 residues. For the CDR3, the DNA is TGTGCCAGCAGTCCCAGGGGGTTGTTGAACACTGAAGCTTTCTTT. Its protein is CASSPRGLLNTEAFF.

The V and J genes are TRBV5-1 and TRBJ2-1; 13 nucleotides align to TRBD2. CDR1 is SGHRS, CDR2 YFSETQ, per germline. The CDR3 runs to 19 residues. V was clipped by 1 base and J by 0 bases; unmatched bases: 7. CDR3 in DNA: TGCGCCAGCAGCTTGACTAGCGGGGGGGATTCGAGCTCCTACAATGAGCAGTTCTTC. Its translation: CASSLTSGGDSSSYNEQFF.

The chain combines TRBV5-1 with TRBJ1-1; a weak D match, TRBD1 (5 bases). CDR3 length: 14 amino acids. Germline-derived CDR1 and CDR2 are SGHRS and YFSETQ. Trimming took 3 bases from V and 5 from J, leaving 14 bases between them. The CDR3 sequence: CASSWGGLRTEAFF. CDR3 sequence (DNA): TGCGCCAGCAGCTGGGGGGGACTGCGGACTGAAGCTTTCTTT.

The chain combines TRBV29-1 with TRBJ2-3; TRBD1 agrees at 7 bases. CDR1 and CDR2 from the germline V gene are SQVTM and ANQGSEA. CDR3 length equals 12 residues. Unmatched junction bases numbered 5, after V lost 2 bases and J lost 9 bases. The CDR3: CSVERQGVTQYF. The CDR3 nucleotides read TGCAGCGTTGAAAGGCAGGGGGTCACGCAGTATTTT.

About this clone itself: Additional DNA sequences in this sample encode the identical CDR3. This sequence joins TRBV5-1 and TRBJ2-7; a weak D match, TRBD2 (5 bases). The V end was cut by 0 bases, the J end by 1 base, with 8 bases between. CDR1 is SGHRS, CDR2 YFSETQ, per germline. CDR3 size: 14 residues. The CDR3: CASSLAGDSYEQYF. The CDR3 DNA reads TGCGCCAGCAGCTTGGCCGGGGATTCCTACGAGCAGTACTTC.

The V call is TRBV13, the J call TRBJ1-2, with D maybe TRBD1 (5 bases). V gave up 8 bases and J gave up 8 bases, with 12 bases separating them. Looked up from germline, CDR1 is PRHDT and CDR2 is FYEKMQ (reference sequence). This CDR3 contains 11 residues. CDR3 amino acids: CASGRVEGYTF. CDR3 coding DNA: TGTGCCAGCGGCAGGGTCGAAGGCTACACCTTC.

The chain couples TRBV27 to TRBJ2-5; 8 bases agree with TRBD1. From germline, CDR1 is MNHEY and CDR2 SMNVEV (reference sequence). J lost 6 bases, V lost 6 bases, and 9 bases had no gene match. This CDR3 is built from 14 residues. CDR3 sequence reads: CASSRTGSGKTQYF. The CDR3 nucleotides are TGTGCCAGCAGCCGGACAGGGTCCGGGAAGACCCAGTACTTC.

The chain joins TRBV2 to TRBJ2-1, with 7 bases that match TRBD1. CDR1 is SNHLY and CDR2 is FYNNEI in the germline V gene. The CDR3 is 15 amino acids. With 6 bases clipped from V and 9 bases from J, the junction kept 14 bases outside the gene matches. The CDR3 reads CASRHGDSQRGEQFF. The CDR3 DNA sequence: TGTGCCAGCAGGCATGGGGACAGCCAAAGGGGTGAGCAGTTCTTC.

The chain joins TRBV5-5 to TRBJ2-5, with D unclear. CDR3 size: 13 residues. The ends were cut back, 1 base at V and 2 bases at J, with 6 bases in the middle. Germline V lookup: CDR1 SGHKS, CDR2 YYEKEE (reference sequence). The CDR3 bases are TGTGCCAGCAGCTTGACAGAGCAAGAGACCCAGTACTTC. This gives the protein CASSLTEQETQYF. The full variable domain, in which reference TRBV5-5 and TRBJ2-5 provide the parts outside the CDR3, is DAGVTQSPTHLIKTRGQQVTLRCSPISGHKSVSWYQQVLGQGPQFIFQYYEKEERGRGNFPDRFSARQFPNYSSELNVNALLLGDSALYLCASSLTEQETQYFGPGTRLLVL.

The V call is TRBV30, the J call TRBJ1-1; D remains ambiguous. The V and J ends lost 7 bases and 3 bases respectively, with 15 bases between them. CDR1 GTSNPN and CDR2 SVGIG come from the germline V gene (reference sequence). The CDR3 covers 13 residues. CDR3 protein: CASRSRRDTEAFF. The CDR3 coding sequence is TGTGCCTCTCGTAGCCGTCGTGACACTGAAGCTTTCTTT.

This clone was recorded only once. The CDR3 nucleotides read TGCGCCAGCAGCTTGGGGACAGGGAGGCCACCCCTCCACTTT. It yields the protein CASSLGTGRPPLHF. The rearrangement joins TRBV5-1 to TRBJ1-6, with TRBD1 matching 8 bases. The CDR3 contains 14 residues. The trim removed 0 bases at V and 11 bases at J, leaving 4 bases unmatched. Germline CDR1 is SGHRS and CDR2 is YFSETQ.

Regarding this clone: Within the sample, other DNA sequences also encode this same CDR3. The chain employs TRBV5-4 and TRBJ2-5; 16 bases line up with TRBD2. J gave up 5 bases and V 4 bases, and 5 bases lay outside the gene matches. Germline values: CDR1 SGHNT, CDR2 YYREEE (reference sequence). The CDR3 length is 16 residues. CDR3 protein: CASSLGLAGGQETQYF. CDR3 coding DNA: TGTGCCAGCAGCCTGGGACTAGCGGGGGGGCAGGAGACCCAGTACTTC.

This chain uses TRBV10-2 with TRBJ1-1, with D possibly TRBD1 on 5 matching bases. Germline-derived CDR1 and CDR2 are WSHSY and SAAADI. CDR3 length: 13 residues. V gave up 6 bases and J gave up 1 base, with 9 bases separating them. CDR3 amino acids: CASRKDTNTEAFF. The CDR3, as DNA: TGCGCCAGCAGAAAGGACACGAACACTGAAGCTTTCTTT.

This chain joins TRBV4-1 and TRBJ1-3; D is possibly TRBD1 (5 bases). V was pared by 5 bases and J by 1 base, with 15 bases between. The germline gives CDR1 MGHRA, CDR2 YSYEKL. This CDR3 contains 16 residues. In DNA form, the CDR3 reads TGCGCCAGCAGCGGTAGCGGGGCTACATCTGGAAACACCATATATTTT. It translates to CASSGSGATSGNTIYF.

CDR3 amino acids: CASSRQNQPQHF. For the CDR3, the DNA is TGTGCCAGTAGTAGACAGAATCAGCCCCAGCATTTT. The chain uses TRBV19 and TRBJ1-5; perhaps TRBD1 as D (5 bases). V lost 4 bases and J 4 bases, leaving 5 bases between the germline ends. The CDR3 has 12 residues. CDR1 and CDR2 from the germline V gene are LNHDA and SQIVND (reference sequence).

CDR3 sequence (DNA): TGTGCCAGCAACGAGCGGGGGAAAACAGATACGCAGTATTTT. This gives the protein CASNERGKTDTQYF. The chain couples TRBV2 to TRBJ2-3; 8 bases agree with TRBD2. The CDR3 spans 14 residues. Germline V gives CDR1 SNHLY, CDR2 FYNNEI. V lost 7 bases, J lost 3 bases, and 6 bases stayed unmatched.

CDR3 nucleotides: TGTGCCAGTATCGCACAGGGTCGGGGAAATCAGCCCCAGCATTTT. This gives the protein CASIAQGRGNQPQHF. The V call is TRBV19, the J call TRBJ1-5; D perhaps matches TRBD1 (6 bases). The CDR3 extends over 15 amino acids. CDR1 and CDR2 from the germline V gene are LNHDA and SQIVND (reference sequence). Trimming left V 7 bases short and J 4 bases short, with 17 bases between. The full variable domain, rest sourced from reference TRBV19 and TRBJ1-5, is DGGITQSPKYLFRKEGQNVTLSCEQNLNHDAMYWYRQDPGQGLRLIYYSQIVNDFQKGDIAEGYSVSREKKESFPLTVTSAQKNPTAFYLCASIAQGRGNQPQHFGDGTRLSIL.

This rearrangement joins TRBV6-5 to TRBJ2-7, with D possibly being TRBD1 (5 bases). V lost 6 bases and J lost 0, with 6 bases in between. The CDR3 length is 12 residues. Germline-derived CDR1 and CDR2 are MNHEY and SVGAGI. This CDR3 is CASRQGSYEQYF. The CDR3 region has the DNA TGTGCCAGCAGGCAGGGCTCCTACGAGCAGTACTTC.

The CDR3 spells CASSPSGGHYNEQFF. The CDR3 DNA reads TGTGCCAGCAGTCCCTCAGGGGGACACTACAATGAGCAGTTCTTC. The chain recombines TRBV6-5 with TRBJ2-1, with TRBD1 identical over 7 bases. V lost 5 bases to trimming and J lost 3 bases; unmatched junction nucleotides: 7. This CDR3 has 15 amino acids. Germline V CDR1 and CDR2: MNHEY, SVGAGI.

This chain connects TRBV7-3 to TRBJ2-1; tentatively, D is TRBD2 (7 bases). The length of the CDR3 is 16 residues. Germline assignment: CDR1 SGHTA and CDR2 FQGTGA. The germline V and J ends were trimmed by 5 bases and 0 bases, with 14 bases remaining between them. CDR3 sequence reads: CASSRGAARSYNEQFF. DNA for the CDR3: TGTGCCAGCAGCCGGGGGGCGGCCCGCTCCTACAATGAGCAGTTCTTC.

The chain recombines TRBV3-1 (or the pseudogene TRBV3-2) with TRBJ2-3; possibly TRBD2 for D (6 bases). This CDR3 is 16 amino acids long. Deletions cut 1 base from V and 0 bases from J, with 11 bases between. Germline-derived CDR1 and CDR2 are LGHDT and YNNKEL (reference sequence). CDR3 sequence: CASSQGLAWSTDTQYF. CDR3 coding DNA: TGTGCCAGCAGCCAAGGGCTAGCGTGGAGCACAGATACGCAGTATTTT.

The chain couples TRBV21-1 to TRBJ2-5; the table's D call, TRBD1, was not checked against the DNA. TRBV21-1 is a pseudogene segment. The CDR3 length is 16 residues. CDR3 loop: CASSKPETGDKETQYF. Here the CDR3 DNA reads TGTGCCAGCAGCAAACCCGAGACAGGGGATAAGGAGACCCAGTACTTC.

This chain connects TRBV9 to TRBJ1-2; 8 nucleotides match TRBD1. CDR3 length: 15 amino acids. V lost 4 bases and J lost 1; bases outside the gene matches: 6. Germline V gene sequence: CDR1 SGDLS, CDR2 YYNGEE. DNA for the CDR3: TGTGCCAGCAGCAGCCAGGGGGCAGGTAACTATGGCTACACCTTC. Amino acid sequence: CASSSQGAGNYGYTF.

The chain couples TRBV24-1 to TRBJ2-3, with D possibly matching TRBD1 (6 bases). V lost 0 bases and J 4 bases, leaving 16 bases between the germline ends. The CDR3 runs to 17 residues. In germline, CDR1 is KGHDR, CDR2 SFDVKD. This CDR3 is CATSDLGRGRGPDTQYF. The CDR3 DNA follows: TGTGCCACCAGTGATTTGGGCAGGGGCCGGGGACCAGATACGCAGTATTTT.

The genes are TRBV6-5 and TRBJ2-1; 10 bases are a match to TRBD2. Germline-derived CDR1 and CDR2 are MNHEY and SVGAGI. The J segment lost 7 bases and the V segment lost 2 bases, leaving 5 bases of the junction unmatched. The CDR3 spans 15 residues. CDR3 in DNA: TGTGCCAGCAGTTACCCTAGCGGGGGTCGTAATGAGCAGTTCTTC. Its protein is CASSYPSGGRNEQFF.

The chain is built from TRBV19 and TRBJ1-1; 7 bases are a match to TRBD1. The J segment lost 4 bases and the V segment lost 5 bases, leaving 4 bases of the junction unmatched. CDR1 and CDR2 (germline): LNHDA, SQIVND (reference sequence). This CDR3 is built from 13 residues. CDR3 DNA sequence: TGTGCCAGTAGTGGCCAGGGGGTCACTGAAGCTTTCTTT. Translation: CASSGQGVTEAFF.

The V and J genes are TRBV19 and TRBJ1-2, with D maybe TRBD1 (6 bases). The germline V gene encodes CDR1 LNHDA and CDR2 SQIVND (reference sequence). This CDR3 spans 12 amino acids. V was shortened by 7 bases and J by 6 bases, with 12 bases between the two germline ends. The CDR3 sequence is CASIGRGHGYTF. As DNA, the CDR3 is TGTGCCAGTATTGGCAGGGGCCATGGCTACACCTTC. Filled out from reference TRBV19 and TRBJ1-2, the complete variable domain reads DGGITQSPKYLFRKEGQNVTLSCEQNLNHDAMYWYRQDPGQGLRLIYYSQIVNDFQKGDIAEGYSVSREKKESFPLTVTSAQKNPTAFYLCASIGRGHGYTFGSGTRLTVV.

The chain recombines TRBV7-2 with TRBJ2-6, with 7 nucleotides matching TRBD1. The length of the CDR3 is 18 residues. With 5 bases clipped from V and 0 bases from J, the junction kept 10 bases outside the gene matches. In germline, CDR1 is SGHTA, CDR2 FQGNSA. Here the CDR3 DNA reads TGTGCCAGCAGCCCTTGGGACAGACGATACTCTGGGGCCAACGTCCTGACTTTC. Translation: CASSPWDRRYSGANVLTF.

The chain uses TRBV2 and TRBJ2-2; 8 bases fit TRBD1. Germline assignment: CDR1 SNHLY and CDR2 FYNNEI. The CDR3 consists of 15 residues. Trimming took 7 bases from V and 0 from J; bases not matched to a gene: 4. Here the CDR3 reads CASNGQGSNTGELFF. CDR3 nucleotide sequence: TGTGCCAGCAACGGACAGGGCTCGAACACCGGGGAGCTGTTTTTT.

This clone was seen once. The CDR3: CASQGTAEKLFF. The DNA for the CDR3 is TGTGCCAGCCAGGGGACCGCAGAAAAACTGTTTTTT. The chain joins TRBV7-9 to TRBJ1-4, with TRBD1 as a possible D gene (6 bases). The CDR3 extends over 12 amino acids. V lost 8 bases and J 8 bases, leaving 12 bases between the germline ends. In germline, CDR1 is SEHNR, CDR2 FQNEAQ (reference sequence).